This is a list of T cell receptor beta chains from one sample in a study of shared clonotypes between healthy human individuals. Using immunoSEQ multiplex PCR, the repertoire was profiled, and TCRdb retains in-frame clones only, with some absent. The data contain 600,000 to 750,000 clones, roughly two thirds of them singletons. The sequenced sample consisted of memory CD4+ T cells sorted from blood. The receptor source for this set is a woman aged 25-40 years in good health. The CDR3 runs from the conserved cysteine through the conserved F or W. The D gene is left open where the match is weak. Clone size is stated in some rows and not others, as once, few, many or a class when expanded.

V gene	J gene	D gene	clone size	CDR3 DNA	CDR3 protein
TRBV28	TRBJ1-2	.	.	TGTGCCAGCAGCAAGCCCCGGGGGTATGGCTACACCTTC	CASSKPRGYGYTF
TRBV5-4	TRBJ1-1	.	once	TGTGCCAGCAGCTTGGGCACAGGCGGGAACACTGAAGCTTTCTTT	CASSLGTGGNTEAFF
TRBV21-1	TRBJ1-1	.	.	TGTGCCAGCAGCTCTCCCCCAGGGCGGACTGAAGCTTTCTTT	CASSSPPGRTEAFF
TRBV27	TRBJ2-5	TRBD1	.	TGTGCCAGCAGGGGGGGACAGGTTGGGGAGACCCAGTACTTC	CASRGGQVGETQYF
TRBV4-1	TRBJ1-1	.	.	TGCGCCAGCAGCCAAGAAACAGTCACCGCACCAAGGGGGAACACTGAAGCTTTCTTT	CASSQETVTAPRGNTEAFF
TRBV9	TRBJ2-3	.	.	TGTGCCAGCAGCACCGTCATGACAGGTGTTGGCTACACAGATACGCAGTATTTT	CASSTVMTGVGYTDTQYF
TRBV13	TRBJ2-1	.	.	TGTGCCAGCAGCTTAGTACCGGGAAGCTCCTACAATGAGCAGTTCTTC	CASSLVPGSSYNEQFF
TRBV5-1	TRBJ2-7	TRBD2	.	TGCGCCAGCAGCTTGGTCCCGGGACTAGCGAGCTCCTACGAGCAGTACTTC	CASSLVPGLASSYEQYF
TRBV5-4	TRBJ2-7	.	many	TGTGCCAGCAGCCGAGGGTTAGGGACGCAATCCTACGAGCAGTACTTC	CASSRGLGTQSYEQYF
TRBV7-9	TRBJ2-1	TRBD1	.	TGTGCCAGCAGCTCACTTAAGGGGGCTGGGAACTCCAATGAGCAGTTCTTC	CASSSLKGAGNSNEQFF
TRBV6-5	TRBJ1-3	.	.	TGTGCCAGCAGTACGGGGATTTCTGGAAACACCATATATTTT	CASSTGISGNTIYF
TRBV28	TRBJ2-5	.	.	TGTGCCAGCAGTTTGGGGTCAGGACGGGGGAATAAGTTGACCCAGTACTTC	CASSLGSGRGNKLTQYF
TRBV28	TRBJ2-1	TRBD2	.	TGTGCCAGCAGTTTTTCTAGCGGGAGGCCTTCGGAAGGCTCCTACAATGAGCAGTTCTTC	CASSFSSGRPSEGSYNEQFF
TRBV27	TRBJ2-2	.	.	TGTGCCAGCACCACATTCCTCCGCCGGGGTCCCGGGGAGCTGTTTTTT	CASTTFLRRGPGELFF
TRBV19	TRBJ1-5	.	.	TGTGCCAGTAGTCGGGGCCTTGATTTGCCCCAGCATTTT	CASSRGLDLPQHF
TRBV11-2	TRBJ2-1	.	.	TGTGCCAGCACCAGGGATTTCTCCTACAATGAGCAGTTCTTC	CASTRDFSYNEQFF
TRBV28	TRBJ2-4	TRBD1	.	TGTGCCAGCAGTTCCCAGGACAGGGGAGTCAAAAACATTCAGTACTTC	CASSSQDRGVKNIQYF
TRBV5-1	TRBJ2-1	TRBD2	.	TGCGCCAGCAGCTTAGACATCGGGACTAGCGGGAGGGAGCAGTTCTTC	CASSLDIGTSGREQFF
TRBV4-1	TRBJ2-3	.	.	TGCGCCAGCAGCCTCGGGACTTTCACAGATACGCAGTATTTT	CASSLGTFTDTQYF
TRBV6-5	TRBJ2-1	.	.	TGTGCCAGCAGTTACGGGCAGGGCGCCTACAATGAGCAGTTCTTC	CASSYGQGAYNEQFF
TRBV6-5	TRBJ2-2	.	.	TGTGCCAGCAGCGGTAGCAGACACACCGGGGAGCTGTTTTTT	CASSGSRHTGELFF
TRBV7-8	TRBJ2-7	.	.	TGTGCCAGCAGCTTACGGTGGGAGGCACGCGACGAGCAGTACTTC	CASSLRWEARDEQYF
TRBV10-2	TRBJ1-1	TRBD1	.	TGCGCCAGCAGTGAGCCAGGACAGGGGCTGAGGGGGTTGGCTTTCTTT	CASSEPGQGLRGLAFF
TRBV21-1	TRBJ1-4	.	.	TGTGCCAGCAGCACAACAGGGGGGATTGAAAAACTGTTTTTT	CASSTTGGIEKLFF
TRBV28	TRBJ1-2	.	.	TGTGCCAGCAGTCTGGGACGGAGAGACTTTCCGCCCTATGGCTACACCTTC	CASSLGRRDFPPYGYTF
TRBV11-3	TRBJ2-3	TRBD2	few	TGTGCCAGCAGCTTAGGGTTCGCGGGAGCAGATACGCAGTATTTT	CASSLGFAGADTQYF
TRBV28	TRBJ2-7	.	.	TGTGCCAGCGGTGGAGCCTACGAGCAGTACTTC	CASGGAYEQYF
TRBV7-8	TRBJ2-1	.	.	TGTGCCAGCAGCTTGCGTCCGGGATACAATGAGCAGTTCTTC	CASSLRPGYNEQFF
TRBV27	TRBJ2-7	.	.	TGTGCCAGCAGTTTGTACGGACGGACCTACGAGCAGTACTTC	CASSLYGRTYEQYF
TRBV6-5	TRBJ1-5	TRBD1	.	TGTGCCAGCAGTATGGACAGGCTCAATCAGCCCCAGCATTTT	CASSMDRLNQPQHF
TRBV2	TRBJ1-5	TRBD1	few	TGTGCCAGCAGTGCCACAGGGGGAAATCAGCCCCAGCATTTT	CASSATGGNQPQHF
TRBV7-3	TRBJ2-7	.	.	TGTGCCAGCAGCCTTACTCTAGCCGACGAGCAGTACTTC	CASSLTLADEQYF
TRBV2	TRBJ2-6	.	once	TGTGCCAGCAGCATACAGGGAGGGATTCTCGGGGCCAACGTCCTGACTTTC	CASSIQGGILGANVLTF
TRBV11-2	TRBJ2-7	.	.	TGTGCCAGCAGCCCCGGGACCTTCTCTTCCTACGAGCAGTACTTC	CASSPGTFSSYEQYF
TRBV11-3	TRBJ2-7	TRBD2	.	TGTGCCAGCAGCTTGTCTAGCGGGACCTACGAGCAGTACTTC	CASSLSSGTYEQYF
TRBV2	TRBJ2-5	.	once	TGTGCCAGCACTAGAATTGGAGAGACCCAGTACTTC	CASTRIGETQYF
TRBV15	TRBJ1-4	.	.	TGTGCCACCAGCAGAGATAATGACGGGAATGAAAAACTGTTTTTT	CATSRDNDGNEKLFF
TRBV19	TRBJ1-1	.	few	TGTGCCAGTAGTCCCACCCACCGGGCGACTGAAGCTTTCTTT	CASSPTHRATEAFF
TRBV2	TRBJ2-7	TRBD1	.	TGTGCCAGCGGCAAAGACAGGGTCGAGCAGTACTTC	CASGKDRVEQYF
TRBV15	TRBJ2-7	.	.	TGTGCCACCAGCAGAGATACAGCCTACGAGCAGTACTTC	CATSRDTAYEQYF
TRBV6-1	TRBJ1-2	.	.	TGTGCCAGCAGCCAACAGGTTCTTAACTATGGCTACACCTTC	CASSQQVLNYGYTF
TRBV18	TRBJ2-7	.	.	TGTGCCAGCTCCCCAAATCCGGGGCCCAACGAGCAGTACTTC	CASSPNPGPNEQYF